The 25 T cell receptor beta chains given below trace back to one sample, sequenced in a study of shared clonotypes between healthy human individuals. The table came from immunoSEQ multiplex PCR; TCRdb's copy has only in-frame clones and leaves some out. The sample gives roughly 640,000 clones, about 74% of which show up once; approximately 1.8% is in the top ten. The specimen was memory CD4+ T cells sorted from blood. The sample's subset: CD45RA-negative fraction. Receptors originate from a woman aged 30 to 39 in good health.

The rearrangement joins TRBV9 to TRBJ2-3; D gene unclear. Trimming took off 6 bases at V and 10 bases at J, with 21 bases between the two ends. This CDR3 has 14 residues. CDR1 is SGDLS and CDR2 is YYNGEE in the germline V gene. The CDR3 loop reads CASTPTTLPPPQYF. The CDR3 DNA sequence: TGTGCCAGCACCCCCACAACGCTTCCGCCGCCGCAGTATTTT.

Turning to this clone: Different DNA sequences within this sample yield the same CDR3. The chain couples TRBV5-1 to TRBJ1-2, with no clear D. Trimming took 3 bases from V and 0 from J, leaving 9 bases between them. The germline gives CDR1 SGHRS, CDR2 YFSETQ. CDR3 length: 14 amino acids. CDR3 nucleotide sequence: TGCGCCAGCAGCTCTAGGACCGCTAACTATGGCTACACCTTC. It codes for CASSSRTANYGYTF.

J is TRBJ1-1 and V is TRBV29-1, with a weak D call TRBD1 (5 bases). Between the trimmed V and J ends, which lost 7 bases and 2 bases, there was a span of 14 bases. The CDR3 is made up of 13 amino acids. From germline, CDR1 is SQVTM and CDR2 ANQGSEA. The CDR3 loop reads CSAYRGSNTEAFF. The CDR3 DNA sequence: TGCAGCGCTTATAGGGGCAGCAACACTGAAGCTTTCTTT.

In this sample, this clone turned up many times. The sample has other DNA sequences that encode this CDR3 too. The genes are TRBV29-1 and TRBJ2-7; D possibly corresponds to TRBD2 (6 bases). The CDR3 has 11 amino acids. CDR1 is SQVTM and CDR2 is ANQGSEA in the germline V gene. Trimming stripped 4 bases from V and 7 bases from J, with 11 bases between. The DNA for the CDR3 is TGCAGCGTTGGACGGGGGAGGGAGCAGTACTTC. Its translation is CSVGRGREQYF.

V is TRBV6-1 and J is TRBJ2-7; D is unclear. The V gene lost 1 base and the J gene lost 9 bases, with 7 bases spanning the gap. This CDR3 is built from 11 residues. The germline V gene has CDR1 MNHNS and CDR2 SASEGT. The DNA for the CDR3 is TGTGCCAGCAGTGAAGGGGCCTTGCAGTACTTC. Protein product: CASSEGALQYF.

The chain is built from TRBV2 and TRBJ2-5, with D unresolved. Germline V lookup: CDR1 SNHLY, CDR2 FYNNEI. V was trimmed by 5 bases and J by 0 bases, leaving 10 bases between them. The length of the CDR3 is 14 residues. The CDR3 DNA is TGTGCCAGCAGTAAGATAAGAAACCAAGAGACCCAGTACTTC. This sequence encodes CASSKIRNQETQYF.

This rearrangement joins TRBV29-1 to TRBJ2-7; D might be TRBD2 (5 bases). Germline V CDR1 and CDR2: SQVTM, ANQGSEA. V lost 7 bases and J 7 bases, leaving 14 bases between the germline ends. This CDR3 has 11 amino acids. The CDR3 DNA follows: TGCAGCGGTGCCGTGGAGGAGGAGCAGTACTTC. This gives the protein CSGAVEEEQYF.

This chain joins TRBV30 and TRBJ2-7; D is unclear. CDR3 length: 14 residues. CDR1 is GTSNPN, CDR2 SVGIG, per germline (reference sequence). Deletions cut 8 bases from V and 3 bases from J, with 20 bases between. The CDR3 DNA reads TGTGCCACCTCGAGAGCCAGTCTTTACTACGAGCAGTACTTC. Translated: CATSRASLYYEQYF.

The chain recombines TRBV4-1 with TRBJ2-5; D is perhaps TRBD2 (5 bases). The J call may be faulty, since TRBJ2-7 better matches the DNA end. Germline CDR1 is MGHRA and CDR2 is YSYEKL. The CDR3 sequence is 17 residues long. CDR3 DNA: TGCGCCAGCAGCCGCAAGCATGGGAGTCCCGGCTCCTACGAGCAGTACTTC. It specifies CASSRKHGSPGSYEQYF.

Remarks on this clone: Other DNA sequences within the sample encode an identical CDR3. The chain employs TRBV5-1 and TRBJ2-7; D might be TRBD1 (6 bases). The CDR3 has 15 residues. Trimming left V 1 base short and J 3 bases short, with 14 bases between. Germline assignment: CDR1 SGHRS and CDR2 YFSETQ. CDR3 coding DNA: TGCGCCAGCAGCTTGTATGGGACGGACAGCTACGAGCAGTACTTC. Its translation: CASSLYGTDSYEQYF.

J is TRBJ2-2 and V is TRBV11-1; D assignment may be TRBD1 or TRBD2 (6 bases each). CDR3 length: 15 residues. Germline values: CDR1 SGHAT, CDR2 FQDESV (reference sequence). Trimming took 4 bases from V and 7 from J, leaving 16 bases between them. The CDR3 reads CASSSPGAESGELFF. The CDR3 region has the DNA TGTGCCAGCAGCTCCCCGGGGGCAGAAAGCGGGGAGCTGTTTTTT. The variable domain in full, with the rest retrieved from reference TRBV11-1 and TRBJ2-2, is EAEVAQSPRYKITEKSQAVAFWCDPISGHATLYWYRQILGQGPELLVQFQDESVVDDSQLPKDRFSAERLKGVDSTLKIQPAELGDSAMYLCASSSPGAESGELFFGEGSRLTVL.

The chain uses TRBV18 and TRBJ1-5; no definite D call. In germline, CDR1 is KGHSH, CDR2 LQKENI. The V gene lost 3 bases and the J gene lost 0 bases, with 9 bases spanning the gap. The CDR3 runs 15 residues. The CDR3, as DNA: TGTGCCAGCTCACCTAATTCTAATAGCAATCAGCCCCAGCATTTT. Encoded protein: CASSPNSNSNQPQHF.

The rearrangement joins TRBV5-4 to TRBJ2-1, with 7 bases matching TRBD1. The germline V gene has CDR1 SGHNT and CDR2 YYREEE (reference sequence). CDR3 length: 15 residues. With V trimmed by 2 bases and J by 4 bases, 6 bases remained unmatched. DNA of the CDR3: TGTGCCAGCAGCTTTGTCACAGGGGAGTACAATGAGCAGTTCTTC. Translated, it gives CASSFVTGEYNEQFF.

The chain combines TRBV9 with TRBJ2-3; 12 positions match TRBD2. CDR3 length: 16 residues. The J segment lost 0 bases and the V segment lost 2 bases, leaving 1 base of the junction unmatched. From germline, CDR1 is SGDLS and CDR2 YYNGEE. The CDR3 reads CASSVLAGGSTDTQYF. In DNA form, the CDR3 reads TGTGCCAGCAGCGTCCTAGCGGGAGGGAGCACAGATACGCAGTATTTT.

This chain connects TRBV5-8 to TRBJ2-5; tentatively, D is TRBD2 (6 bases). CDR3 length: 17 amino acids. Germline lookup yields CDR1 SGHTS and CDR2 YDEGEE. V shed 0 bases and J shed 5 bases, with 20 bases lying between them. CDR3 DNA: TGTGCCAGCAGCTTGGGACGGGGGTCAGGGCCTGGGGAGACCCAGTACTTC. As protein: CASSLGRGSGPGETQYF.

The chain employs TRBV19 and TRBJ2-5, with 8 bases fitting TRBD2. Matching the DNA end better, TRBJ2-7 makes the J call doubtful. Germline V gives CDR1 LNHDA, CDR2 SQIVND (reference sequence). This CDR3 region has 12 residues. The CDR3 protein is CASRGGDYEQYF. The DNA for the CDR3 is TGTGCCAGCCGGGGGGGGGACTACGAGCAGTACTTC.

The chain uses TRBV6-1 and TRBJ1-2; D is uncertain. Germline V gene data show CDR1 as MNHNS and CDR2 as SASEGT. V was pared by 4 bases and J by 12 bases, with 12 bases between. This CDR3 has 11 amino acids. The CDR3 spells CASSGDVVHTF. Written as DNA, the CDR3 is TGTGCCAGCAGTGGAGACGTAGTACACACCTTC.

Only a few counts were recorded for this clone. J is TRBJ2-6 and V is TRBV10-3; D remains unclear. Germline CDR1 reads ENHRY; CDR2 reads SYGVKD. The ends were cut back, 7 bases at V and 4 bases at J, with 11 bases in the middle. CDR3 length: 14 amino acids. This chain's CDR3 is CAIKTDPGANVLTF. CDR3 coding DNA: TGTGCCATCAAAACGGATCCGGGGGCCAACGTCCTGACTTTC.

The chain has TRBV29-1 and TRBJ2-7; perhaps D is TRBD1 or TRBD2 (6 bases each). There are 15 residues in the CDR3. V lost 7 bases to trimming and J lost 4 bases, with 23 bases between them. Germline loops: CDR1 SQVTM, CDR2 ANQGSEA. The CDR3 loop reads CSGAWGAQRGYEQYF. The CDR3 bases are TGCAGCGGAGCGTGGGGGGCACAGCGAGGGTACGAGCAGTACTTC.

The rearrangement uses TRBV18 and TRBJ1-2, with TRBD1 identical over 8 bases. This CDR3 spans 15 amino acids. Germline CDR1 is KGHSH and CDR2 is LQKENI. V dropped 3 bases and J dropped 4; count of bases not matched to a gene: 7. CDR3 bases: TGTGCCAGCTCACCGGGACAGGCCCATACCTATGGCTACACCTTC. It translates to CASSPGQAHTYGYTF.

This chain connects TRBV11-2 to TRBJ2-7; D possibly corresponds to TRBD1 (6 bases). The CDR3 contains 14 residues. The V end was cut by 2 bases, the J end by 7 bases, with 15 bases between. The germline V gene encodes CDR1 SGHAT and CDR2 FQNNGV. The CDR3 sequence: CASSLTGPWGEQYF. As DNA, the CDR3 is TGTGCCAGCAGCTTAACAGGGCCGTGGGGGGAGCAGTACTTC. Combining the CDR3 with reference TRBV11-2 and TRBJ2-7 gives the whole variable domain EAGVAQSPRYKIIEKRQSVAFWCNPISGHATLYWYQQILGQGPKLLIQFQNNGVVDDSQLPKDRFSAERLKGVDSTLKIQPAKLEDSAVYLCASSLTGPWGEQYFGPGTRLTVT.

The chain recombines TRBV5-6 with TRBJ2-2, with TRBD2 matching 7 bases. CDR3 length: 15 amino acids. V dropped 5 bases and J dropped 3; count of bases not matched to a gene: 7. Per germline, CDR1 SGHDT and CDR2 YYEEEE. CDR3 residues: CASRTGTTHTGELFF. DNA for the CDR3: TGTGCCAGCAGAACCGGGACTACCCACACCGGGGAGCTGTTTTTT.

The V gene is TRBV5-1, the J gene TRBJ2-1; 14 nucleotides match TRBD2. J was trimmed by 6 bases and V by 0 bases; bases with no gene match: 2. The germline gives CDR1 SGHRS, CDR2 YFSETQ. The CDR3 spans 16 residues. The CDR3 sequence: CASSLGGLAGVNEQFF. CDR3 DNA sequence: TGCGCCAGCAGCTTGGGGGGACTAGCGGGAGTCAATGAGCAGTTCTTC.

This clone came up a few times. The chain has TRBV28 and TRBJ1-5; D possibly corresponds to TRBD1 (5 bases). The CDR3 covers 12 residues. Looked up from germline, CDR1 is MDHEN and CDR2 is SYDVKM. The ends were cut back, 10 bases at V and 4 bases at J, with 11 bases in the middle. The CDR3 nucleotides are TGTGCCACCTCGGACAATAATCAGCCCCAGCATTTT. Its translation: CATSDNNQPQHF.

This clone was found once. The chain carries TRBV7-6 and TRBJ2-7, with D unresolved. V was pared by 1 base and J by 7 bases, with 8 bases between. The CDR3 length is 12 residues. From germline, CDR1 is SGHVS and CDR2 FNYEAQ. The CDR3 nucleotides are TGTGCCAGCAGCTTAGATTCGGTAGAGCAGTACTTC. Amino acid sequence: CASSLDSVEQYF. Together with reference TRBV7-6 and TRBJ2-7, the CDR3 gives the full variable domain: GAGVSQSPRYKVTKRGQDVALRCDPISGHVSLYWYRQALGQGPEFLTYFNYEAQQDKSGLPNDRFSAERPEGSISTLTIQRTEQRDSAMYRCASSLDSVEQYFGPGTRLTVT.